A single T cell receptor beta chain is shown here with its context. What it binds is not known. CDR1 LGHNA and CDR2 YNFKEQ come from the germline V gene. With V trimmed by 4 bases and J by 3 bases, 6 bases remained unmatched. The CDR3 extends over 15 amino acids. This entry belongs to a study of T cell repertoires in cytomegalovirus infection. Study in general: Carrying CMV and the relevant HLA type showed in public TCR beta signatures.

TCRdb re-derived calls from the reads in MiXCR, one entry per CDR3 protein. In the table there are roughly 500,000 distinct CDR3 sequences, about 42% of which are singletons. Study-wide findings and caveats: Carriers of CMV plus the relevant HLA were identified by cumulative public TCR beta family frequency. Clonotype analysis showed dominance of the ex vivo response by HLA-C-restricted CMV-specific TCR beta clonotypes.

The sequence was obtained from a human donor in good health (CMV status not recorded). Some clones in this sample may be carry-over from other donors' samples. Here the sequenced sample was cultured PBMCs, taken from culture after CMV antigen stimulation. This chain links TRBV4-2 with TRBJ1-2; 9 bases map to TRBD1. The CDR3 here is CASSRDRELDYGYTF. The DNA for the CDR3 is TGTGCCAGCAGCCGGGACAGGGAATTGGACTATGGCTACACCTTC.